The 17 T cell receptor beta chains given below trace back to one sample, sequenced in a study of blood T cell repertoires in COVID-19. Produced via immunoSEQ multiplex PCR; TCRdb's table is partial and in-frame only. Here the sample spans roughly 140,000 clones, approximately 85% being singletons. The sequencing sample was made of peripheral blood. All receptors come from a man aged 45 to 65 with acute or convalescent COVID-19.

This clone was observed a few times. The same CDR3 is also encoded by other DNA sequences in this sample. V and J are TRBV14 and TRBJ2-2; D unclear. The CDR3 is made up of 13 amino acids. V gave up 1 base and J gave up 7 bases, with 7 bases separating them. Germline lookup yields CDR1 SGHDN and CDR2 FVKESK. CDR3 loop: CASSQVVSGELFF. In DNA, the CDR3 is TGTGCCAGCAGCCAAGTAGTAAGCGGGGAGCTGTTTTTT.

The chain is built from TRBV5-1 and TRBJ2-3, with unresolved D. The CDR3 runs to 14 residues. Trimming took off 2 bases at V and 4 bases at J, with 11 bases between the two ends. The germline V gene encodes CDR1 SGHRS and CDR2 YFSETQ. In DNA form, the CDR3 reads TGCGCCAGCAGCTTTCGGGTTTTGGCAGATACGCAGTATTTT. It specifies CASSFRVLADTQYF.

The chain combines TRBV3-1 (or the pseudogene TRBV3-2) with TRBJ2-3; 11 bases line up with TRBD2. This CDR3 is 16 amino acids long. J lost 2 bases, V lost 5 bases, and 6 bases had no gene match. Germline loops: CDR1 LGHDT, CDR2 YNNKEL (reference sequence). The CDR3: CASSFLAGGNTDTQYF. As DNA, the CDR3 is TGTGCCAGCAGCTTTCTAGCGGGGGGAAACACAGATACGCAGTATTTT.

The chain combines TRBV29-1 with TRBJ2-1; the match to TRBD1 covers 9 bases. The CDR3 is 14 residues long. V lost 5 bases to trimming and J lost 6 bases; unmatched junction nucleotides: 8. Germline V lookup: CDR1 SQVTM, CDR2 ANQGSEA. CDR3: CSVRRTGVRNEQFF. The DNA of the CDR3 is TGCAGCGTTAGGAGGACAGGGGTTCGCAATGAGCAGTTCTTC.

The chain joins TRBV18 to TRBJ2-1; 10 positions match TRBD2. J lost 3 bases, V lost 3 bases, and 5 bases had no gene match. CDR1 and CDR2 (germline): KGHSH, LQKENI. The CDR3 consists of 16 residues. CDR3 region: CASSPLTSGNYNEQFF. CDR3 sequence (DNA): TGTGCCAGCTCACCGCTTACTAGCGGGAACTACAATGAGCAGTTCTTC. The full variable domain, its missing parts supplied by reference TRBV18 and TRBJ2-1, is NAGVMQNPRHLVRRRGQEARLRCSPMKGHSHVYWYRQLPEEGLKFMVYLQKENIIDESGMPKERFSAEFPKEGPSILRIQQVVRGDSAAYFCASSPLTSGNYNEQFFGPGTRLTVL.

J is TRBJ2-1 and V is TRBV2; D gene uncertain. The V and J ends lost 4 bases and 6 bases respectively, with 13 bases between them. CDR1 and CDR2 from the germline V gene are SNHLY and FYNNEI. This CDR3 spans 14 amino acids. CDR3 loop: CASSGEFVSNEQFF. The CDR3 region has the DNA TGTGCCAGCAGTGGTGAGTTCGTATCCAATGAGCAGTTCTTC.

The chain recombines TRBV18 with TRBJ1-1; D may be TRBD1 (6 bases). Germline V lookup: CDR1 KGHSH, CDR2 LQKENI. Trimming removed 3 bases at V and 5 bases at J, with 10 bases between. The CDR3 extends over 13 amino acids. The CDR3 nucleotides are TGTGCCAGCTCACCGGGGGGGCATACTGAAGCTTTCTTT. Amino acids: CASSPGGHTEAFF.

J is TRBJ2-5 and V is TRBV7-9, with TRBD2 matching 14 bases. The germline V gene has CDR1 SEHNR and CDR2 FQNEAQ (reference sequence). After removal of 2 bases from V and 5 bases from J, the junction contained 7 bases not matched to a gene. This CDR3 spans 17 amino acids. For the CDR3, the DNA is TGTGCCAGCAGCTTAAAAGGGACTAGCGGGGGCGGGGAGACCCAGTACTTC. Amino acid sequence: CASSLKGTSGGGETQYF.

This rearrangement joins TRBV12-5 to TRBJ1-2; maybe TRBD1 (5 bases). The CDR3 covers 15 residues. V gave up 0 bases and J gave up 8 bases, with 16 bases separating them. Germline V gene data show CDR1 as LGHNT and CDR2 as FRNRAP. CDR3 DNA: TGTGCTAGTGGTTTGGTAAGGGGCAGTCCGAGGGGCTACACCTTC. Protein: CASGLVRGSPRGYTF.

The chain uses TRBV9 and TRBJ2-7, with TRBD2 identical over 7 bases. From germline, CDR1 is SGDLS and CDR2 YYNGEE. V trimming: 0 bases; J trimming: 2 bases; junction bases outside the gene matches: 5. The CDR3 consists of 15 residues. The chain's CDR3 is CASSVDLGRAYEQYF. The CDR3 DNA reads TGTGCCAGCAGCGTAGATTTGGGGAGGGCCTACGAGCAGTACTTC.

This clone was found a few times. The chain employs TRBV12-3 or TRBV12-4 and TRBJ1-6; 9 bases map to TRBD1. The CDR3 contains 13 residues. Trimming at V came to 7 bases and at J to 9 bases, leaving 4 bases not matched to a gene. The CDR3 DNA follows: TGTGCCAGCACGGGACAGGGAGGTTCACCCCTCCACTTT. This codes for CASTGQGGSPLHF.

This clone was observed once. The genes are TRBV20-1 and TRBJ1-4; 8 bases match TRBD1. After removal of 3 bases from V and 8 bases from J, the junction contained 11 bases not matched to a gene. The CDR3 is 15 residues long. Looked up from germline, CDR1 is DFQATT and CDR2 is SNEGSKA (reference sequence). CDR3 residues: CSASEGQGSVEKLFF. The CDR3 nucleotides are TGCAGTGCTAGTGAAGGACAGGGAAGTGTGGAAAAACTGTTTTTT.

This clone was observed a single time. CDR3 residues: CASSLTGRVETQYF. The CDR3 DNA sequence: TGTGCCAGCAGCTTAACAGGGCGCGTAGAGACCCAGTACTTC. V usage is TRBV7-2 and J usage is TRBJ2-5, with a weak D call TRBD1 (6 bases). The V end lost 2 bases, the J end lost 4 bases, and 11 bases lay between the germline ends. This CDR3 has 14 amino acids. Per the germline V gene, CDR1 is SGHTA and CDR2 is FQGNSA. Full variable domain (rest looked up from reference TRBV7-2 and TRBJ2-5): GAGVSQSPSNKVTEKGKDVELRCDPISGHTALYWYRQSLGQGLEFLIYFQGNSAPDKSGLPSDRFSAERTGGSVSTLTIQRTQQEDSAVYLCASSLTGRVETQYFGPGTRLLVL.

This sequence joins TRBV7-3 and TRBJ2-3; the match to TRBD1 covers 8 bases. CDR1 and CDR2 (germline): SGHTA, FQGTGA. The CDR3 is 16 amino acids. V shed 0 bases, J shed 3 bases, and the junction held 5 bases outside the gene matches. The CDR3 DNA reads TGTGCCAGCAGCTTAACTGGGACAGGCAAAACAGATACGCAGTATTTT. Protein: CASSLTGTGKTDTQYF.

This chain uses TRBV11-2 with TRBJ1-5; D might be TRBD1 (6 bases). The CDR3 consists of 16 residues. Germline values: CDR1 SGHAT, CDR2 FQNNGV. Trimming removed 1 base from V and 4 bases from J, with 14 bases in between. CDR3 DNA: TGTGCCAGCAGCTTAGGTCTGGGGGCCAGGAATCAGCCCCAGCATTTT. Translating it yields CASSLGLGARNQPQHF.

This clone was detected a few times. The rearrangement uses TRBV4-2 and TRBJ2-1; 10 bases line up with TRBD2. CDR1 and CDR2 from the germline V gene are LGHNA and YNFKEQ. V lost 1 base, J lost 7 bases, and 7 bases stayed unmatched. The CDR3 is 16 residues long. For the CDR3, the DNA is TGTGCCAGCAGCCAAGTAGTTCTAGCGGGGGAAAATGAGCAGTTCTTC. Its protein product is CASSQVVLAGENEQFF.

The chain has TRBV28 and TRBJ1-2; 7 bases map to TRBD1. Germline CDR1 MDHEN, CDR2 SYDVKM. V lost 6 bases, J lost 4 bases, and 17 bases stayed unmatched. This CDR3 is built from 17 residues. CDR3 protein: CASSYYTTPGTVYGYTF. The CDR3 nucleotides read TGTGCCAGCAGCTACTATACGACCCCCGGGACAGTCTATGGCTACACCTTC.